These 15 T cell receptor beta chains originate from one sample sequenced in a study of siplizumab effects on memory and regulatory T cells. Method: immunoSEQ multiplex PCR; TCRdb's copy keeps in-frame clones and lacks some. The profile shows more than 75,000 clones, approximately 94% of them singletons. The sequenced sample consisted of CD8+ T cells sorted from blood. The receptors shown here come from a human donor in good health.

V gene TRBV5-6 combines with J gene TRBJ2-1; no firm D call. Looked up from germline, CDR1 is SGHDT and CDR2 is YYEEEE. Trimming took 0 bases from V and 0 from J, leaving 7 bases between them. The CDR3 has 15 amino acids. CDR3 sequence (DNA): TGTGCCAGCAGCTTGGCCTCGAGCTCCTACAATGAGCAGTTCTTC. This encodes CASSLASSSYNEQFF.

The chain is built from TRBV27 and TRBJ2-1, with D possibly matching TRBD1 (5 bases). V was trimmed by 6 bases and J by 3 bases, leaving 27 bases between them. Germline lookup yields CDR1 MNHEY and CDR2 SMNVEV (reference sequence). CDR3 size: 19 residues. As DNA, the CDR3 is TGTGCCAGCAGAGGTCCCGGTTCAGGGATCTATCCGTTCTACAATGAGCAGTTCTTC. It is translated as CASRGPGSGIYPFYNEQFF.

V and J are TRBV7-2 and TRBJ2-3; D is unclear. V lost 1 base to trimming and J lost 2 bases, with 10 bases between them. The CDR3 consists of 15 residues. Germline values: CDR1 SGHTA, CDR2 FQGNSA. CDR3 DNA: TGTGCCAGCAGCTTAGATTTAGGCTACACAGATACGCAGTATTTT. Its translation: CASSLDLGYTDTQYF.

The chain joins TRBV15 to TRBJ1-5; D is perhaps TRBD1 (5 bases). The germline gives CDR1 LNHNV, CDR2 YYDKDF (reference sequence). The CDR3 contains 15 residues. Trimming stripped 0 bases from V and 5 bases from J, with 11 bases between. CDR3 bases: TGTGCCACCAGCAGAGATCGGGGCAGTGATCAGCCCCAGCATTTT. It yields the protein CATSRDRGSDQPQHF.

The chain combines TRBV6-1 with TRBJ1-1; D uncertain. Germline V gene lookup returns CDR1 MNHNS and CDR2 SASEGT. The V end was cut by 2 bases, the J end by 0 bases, with 10 bases between. The CDR3 is 15 amino acids. CDR3 loop: CASSEWGGLNTEAFF. The CDR3 nucleotides read TGTGCCAGCAGTGAATGGGGAGGGTTGAACACTGAAGCTTTCTTT.

V is TRBV9 and J is TRBJ2-2, with D possibly matching TRBD1 (6 bases). The CDR3 is 13 residues long. CDR1 is SGDLS, CDR2 YYNGEE, per germline. The V gene lost 6 bases and the J gene lost 7 bases, with 13 bases spanning the gap. CDR3: CASTSGAIGELFF. DNA for the CDR3: TGTGCCAGCACCTCAGGGGCGATCGGGGAGCTGTTTTTT.

The chain is built from TRBV7-2 and TRBJ2-5; 11 bases line up with TRBD2. The CDR3 length is 13 residues. Germline CDR1 and CDR2: SGHTA and FQGNSA. V was pared by 1 base and J by 11 bases, with 3 bases of the junction left unmatched. CDR3 amino acids: CASSLELAGEQYF. In nucleotides, the CDR3 is TGTGCCAGCAGCTTAGAACTAGCGGGAGAACAGTACTTC. Full variable domain (missing parts from reference TRBV7-2 and TRBJ2-5): GAGVSQSPSNKVTEKGKDVELRCDPISGHTALYWYRQSLGQGLEFLIYFQGNSAPDKSGLPSDRFSAERTGGSVSTLTIQRTQQEDSAVYLCASSLELAGEQYFGPGTRLLVL.

V gene TRBV29-1 combines with J gene TRBJ1-3, with 9 positions matching TRBD1. Germline values: CDR1 SQVTM, CDR2 ANQGSEA. The CDR3 extends over 16 amino acids. The ends lost 6 bases at V and 1 base at J; junction bases unmatched: 10. CDR3 in amino acids: CSVEDDRGFSGNTIYF. In DNA form, the CDR3 reads TGCAGCGTCGAGGATGACAGGGGGTTTTCTGGAAACACCATATATTTT.

This clone was counted only a few times. The V and J genes are TRBV29-1 and TRBJ1-1, with a possible D match to TRBD1 (5 bases). Germline V CDR1 and CDR2: SQVTM, ANQGSEA. This CDR3 region has 11 residues. Trimming took 1 base from V and 8 from J, leaving 8 bases between them. The CDR3 sequence is CSVEGDGEAFF. The CDR3 DNA follows: TGCAGCGTTGAAGGGGACGGAGAAGCTTTCTTT.

This CDR3 is CASSHVPGLAGGPYNEQFF. CDR3 bases: TGCGCCAGCAGCCATGTCCCGGGACTAGCGGGGGGCCCCTACAATGAGCAGTTCTTC. The gene calls are TRBV4-1 and TRBJ2-1; 15 bases line up with TRBD2. V lost 3 bases to trimming and J lost 2 bases; unmatched junction nucleotides: 8. This CDR3 spans 19 amino acids. Germline loops: CDR1 MGHRA, CDR2 YSYEKL.

The chain links TRBV6-5 to TRBJ1-5; 7 nucleotides agree with TRBD1. Germline V gene sequence: CDR1 MNHEY, CDR2 SVGAGI. Losses at the gene ends were 4 bases for V and 7 bases for J; bases not matched to a gene: 7. This CDR3 comprises 14 residues. CDR3 bases: TGTGCCAGCAGTTTAAACAGGGGAGGGCAGCCCCAGCATTTT. Protein sequence: CASSLNRGGQPQHF.

In regard to this clone: The identical CDR3 is also encoded by other nucleotide sequences in the sample. The chain is built from TRBV5-6 and TRBJ2-2; TRBD2 matches at 12 bases. V lost 4 bases to trimming and J lost 3 bases; unmatched junction nucleotides: 4. Germline-derived CDR1 and CDR2 are SGHDT and YYEEEE. CDR3 length equals 16 residues. In DNA form, the CDR3 reads TGTGCCAGCAGCCTTGGACTAGCGGGGTACACCGGGGAGCTGTTTTTT. Translating gives CASSLGLAGYTGELFF.

This clone was observed a single time. The chain has TRBV5-6 and TRBJ2-2; TRBD1 might be the D (6 bases). The germline V and J ends were trimmed by 4 bases and 2 bases, with 24 bases remaining between them. The CDR3 has 19 amino acids. The V gene's germline CDR1 is SGHDT and CDR2 YYEEEE. The CDR3 region has the DNA TGTGCCAGCAGCCAGGGGCTTAGCCAATTGCCCCTTAACACCGGGGAGCTGTTTTTT. It yields the protein CASSQGLSQLPLNTGELFF.

V and J are TRBV27 and TRBJ2-2; TRBD1 aligns across 10 bases. CDR1 is MNHEY, CDR2 SMNVEV, per germline (reference sequence). The V segment lost 6 bases and the J segment 5 bases; nucleotides outside the gene matches: 15. The CDR3 extends over 18 amino acids. CDR3 sequence reads: CASSIYAGTGAGTGELFF. In nucleotides, the CDR3 is TGTGCCAGCAGCATATATGCCGGGACAGGGGCTGGGACCGGGGAGCTGTTTTTT.

The J gene is TRBJ2-7, the V gene TRBV10-3; D unclear. In germline, CDR1 is ENHRY, CDR2 SYGVKD. Trimming shortened V by 10 bases and J by 1 base, and 14 bases separated the two germline ends. The CDR3 is 13 residues long. CDR3 sequence reads: CATHEKESYEQYF. For the CDR3, the DNA is TGTGCCACTCACGAGAAAGAATCCTACGAGCAGTACTTC.